This TCR beta chain came from a study of cytomegalovirus exposure and HLA in healthy donors. Germline values: CDR1 SGHNT, CDR2 YENEEA. This CDR3 has 17 amino acids. Germline trimming cut 1 base from V and 6 bases from J; bases unmatched to any gene: 12. Use of 60 Vbeta and 13 Jbeta primers characterized the PCR. This table comes from immunoSEQ multiplex PCR, and its TCRdb copy is limited to in-frame clones, with some not included. The sample has over 150,000 clones, almost 80% seen once. V gene TRBV11-3 combines with J gene TRBJ2-3; TRBD2 aligns across 8 bases. This receptor was taken from a woman in her fifties or sixties in good health and CMV-seronegative. The sample was PBMCs. DNA for the CDR3: TGTGCCAGCAGCTTAGGTTCCGGGGGGGCCTTCGTGGATACGCAGTATTTT. This gives the protein CASSLGSGGAFVDTQYF.